This TCR beta chain was found in a study of blood T cell repertoires in COVID-19. The ends lost 5 bases at V and 3 bases at J; junction bases unmatched: 8. Germline V gene data show CDR1 as MNHEY and CDR2 as SMNVEV (reference sequence). The CDR3 covers 16 residues. Assay used: immunoSEQ multiplex PCR; TCRdb lists only in-frame clones, some missing. The sample has 250,000 to 300,000 clones; around 80% are singletons. Specimen: PBMCs or T cells enriched from blood (not recorded which). The chain combines TRBV27 with TRBJ2-2, with 8 positions matching TRBD1. The sequence was obtained from a man in his thirties or forties with acute COVID-19. The CDR3, as DNA: TGTGCCAGCAGTCCGAAGACAGGGGCGTACACCGGGGAGCTGTTTTTT. The encoded protein is CASSPKTGAYTGELFF.